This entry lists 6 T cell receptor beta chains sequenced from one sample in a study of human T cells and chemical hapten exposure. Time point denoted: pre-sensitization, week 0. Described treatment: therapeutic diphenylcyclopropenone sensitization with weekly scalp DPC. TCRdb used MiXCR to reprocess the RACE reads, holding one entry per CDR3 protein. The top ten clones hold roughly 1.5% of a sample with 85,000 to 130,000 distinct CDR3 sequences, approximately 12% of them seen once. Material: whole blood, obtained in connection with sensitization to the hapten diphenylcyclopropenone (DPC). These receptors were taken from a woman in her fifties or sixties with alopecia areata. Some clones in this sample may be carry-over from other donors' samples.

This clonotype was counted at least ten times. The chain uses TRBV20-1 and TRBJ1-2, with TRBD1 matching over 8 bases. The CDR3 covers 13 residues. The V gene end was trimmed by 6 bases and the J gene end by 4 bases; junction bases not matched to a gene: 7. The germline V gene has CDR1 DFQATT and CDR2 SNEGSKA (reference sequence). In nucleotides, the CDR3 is TGCAGTGCCACACAGGGGGGATTCTATGGCTACACCTTC. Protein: CSATQGGFYGYTF.

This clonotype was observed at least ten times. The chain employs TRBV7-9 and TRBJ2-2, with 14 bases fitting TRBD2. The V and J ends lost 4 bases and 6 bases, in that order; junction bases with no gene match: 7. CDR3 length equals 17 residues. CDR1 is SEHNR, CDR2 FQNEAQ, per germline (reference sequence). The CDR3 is CASSSSPGLAGAGELFF. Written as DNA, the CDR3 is TGTGCCAGCAGCTCGTCTCCGGGACTAGCGGGAGCCGGGGAGCTGTTTTTT.

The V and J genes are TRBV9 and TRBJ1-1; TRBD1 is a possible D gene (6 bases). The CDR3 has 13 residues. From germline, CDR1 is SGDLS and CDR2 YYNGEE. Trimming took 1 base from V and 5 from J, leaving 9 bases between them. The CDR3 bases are TGTGCCAGCAGCGTATCAGGGGATACTGAAGCTTTCTTT. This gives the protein CASSVSGDTEAFF. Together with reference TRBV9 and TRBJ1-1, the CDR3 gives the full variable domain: DSGVTQTPKHLITATGQRVTLRCSPRSGDLSVYWYQQSLDQGLQFLIQYYNGEERAKGNILERFSAQQFPDLHSELNLSSLELGDSALYFCASSVSGDTEAFFGQGTRLTVV.

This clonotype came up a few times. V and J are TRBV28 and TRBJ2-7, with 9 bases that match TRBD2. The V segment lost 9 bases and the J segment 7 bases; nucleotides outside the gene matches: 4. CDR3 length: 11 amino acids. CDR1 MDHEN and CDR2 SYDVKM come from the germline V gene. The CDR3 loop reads CASLGLAEQYF. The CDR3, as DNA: TGTGCCAGTTTAGGACTAGCGGAGCAGTACTTC. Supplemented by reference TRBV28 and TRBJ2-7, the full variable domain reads DVKVTQSSRYLVKRTGEKVFLECVQDMDHENMFWYRQDPGLGLRLIYFSYDVKMKEKGDIPEGYSVSREKKERFSLILESASTNQTSMYLCASLGLAEQYFGPGTRLTVT.

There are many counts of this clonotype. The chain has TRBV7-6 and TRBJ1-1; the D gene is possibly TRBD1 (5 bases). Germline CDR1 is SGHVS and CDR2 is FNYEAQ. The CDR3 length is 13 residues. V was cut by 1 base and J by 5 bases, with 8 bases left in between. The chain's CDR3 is CASSLGGVTEAFF. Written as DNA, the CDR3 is TGTGCCAGCAGCTTAGGAGGGGTAACTGAAGCTTTCTTT.

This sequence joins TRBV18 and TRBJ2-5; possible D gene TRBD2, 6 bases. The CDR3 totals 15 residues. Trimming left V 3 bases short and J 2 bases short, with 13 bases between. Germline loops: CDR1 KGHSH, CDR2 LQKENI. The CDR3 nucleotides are TGTGCCAGCTCACCCTTGGGGGGTCTGCAAGAGACCCAGTACTTC. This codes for CASSPLGGLQETQYF.